Presented here are 18 T cell receptor beta chains from one specimen sequenced in a study of T cells in Graves' hyperthyroidism and ophthalmopathy. RNA transcripts gave rise to amplified TCR beta CDR3 regions. The HTBI primer set was used in a first-round RT-PCR of the TCR CDR3. One entry per CDR3 protein, called by TCRdb with MiXCR from the multiplex PCR reads. This sample has roughly 150,000 distinct CDR3 sequences, with 8% to 9.5% found just once. The source material was blood. These receptors originate from a woman aged 18-29 years with Graves' hyperthyroidism that later progressed to Graves' ophthalmopathy.

Concerning this clonotype itself: This could be a read error, since a much larger clone is one nucleotide away. The rearrangement joins TRBV7-2 to TRBJ2-3, with D perhaps given as TRBD1 or TRBD2 (5 bases each). V lost 2 bases, J lost 4 bases, and 13 bases lay in between. Germline lookup yields CDR1 SGHTA and CDR2 FQGNSA. The CDR3 has 15 residues. The CDR3 coding sequence is TGTGCCAGCAGCTTAATCCAGGGTAGCGCAGATACGCAGTATTTT. Translation: CASSLIQGSADTQYF.

This clonotype was observed a handful of times. The CDR3 reads CASSGQGQVLHF. The CDR3 DNA follows: TGTGCCAGCAGCGGCCAGGGACAGGTACTCCACTTT. J is TRBJ1-6 and V is TRBV9, with TRBD1 matching 8 bases. CDR3 size: 12 residues. With 3 bases clipped from V and 16 bases from J, the junction kept 6 bases outside the gene matches. Germline CDR1 and CDR2: SGDLS and YYNGEE.

This clonotype was counted at least ten times. The chain joins TRBV19 to TRBJ1-5; D is unresolved. Germline V gives CDR1 LNHDA, CDR2 SQIVND (reference sequence). V lost 5 bases and J 5 bases, leaving 16 bases between the germline ends. The CDR3 spans 15 residues. The CDR3 DNA is TGTGCCAGTAGTCTAAGGTCGCGGCCTGATCAGCCCCAGCATTTT. This encodes CASSLRSRPDQPQHF.

In this sample, this clonotype turned up many times. This chain joins TRBV15 and TRBJ2-4; 9 positions match TRBD2. CDR3 length equals 17 residues. From germline, CDR1 is LNHNV and CDR2 YYDKDF (reference sequence). With 0 bases clipped from V and 7 bases from J, the junction kept 10 bases outside the gene matches. The CDR3 DNA sequence: TGTGCCACCAGCAGAGATTTCGGGGGACTAGCTAAGAACATTCAGTACTTC. This codes for CATSRDFGGLAKNIQYF.

This clonotype was seen more than once but under ten times. This may be a read error: a much more frequent sequence differs by one nucleotide. Written as DNA, the CDR3 is TGTGCCAGCGGGGACTCTTACGAGCAGTACTTC. It codes for CASGDSYEQYF. The V and J genes are TRBV6-2 or TRBV6-3 and TRBJ2-7; D is perhaps TRBD2 (6 bases). The CDR3 runs to 11 residues. Per the germline V gene, CDR1 is MNHEY and CDR2 is SVGEGT. Between the trimmed V and J ends, which lost 8 bases and 4 bases, there was a span of 9 bases.

This clonotype appeared many times. The chain joins TRBV20-1 to TRBJ2-7, with 8 bases lining up with TRBD1. Trimming took 6 bases from V and 2 from J; bases not matched to a gene: 3. The germline V gene encodes CDR1 DFQATT and CDR2 SNEGSKA (reference sequence). The CDR3 loop spans 12 amino acids. CDR3 DNA sequence: TGCAGTGCGCGACAGGGGACCTACGAGCAGTACTTC. Its protein product is CSARQGTYEQYF.

This clonotype occurred many times. The DNA for the CDR3 is TGCGCCAGCAGTGAGTCGGGAAGAGTTGACGAGCAGTACTTC. It translates to CASSESGRVDEQYF. V usage is TRBV10-1 and J usage is TRBJ2-7, with no clear D. Trimming left V 0 bases short and J 5 bases short, with 11 bases between. Germline V CDR1 and CDR2: WNHNN, SYGVQD (reference sequence). There are 14 residues in the CDR3.

With respect to this clonotype: This clone may be a read error of a much larger clone one base away. The chain employs TRBV28 and TRBJ2-1; the match to TRBD2 covers 8 bases. There are 16 residues in the CDR3. Trimming cost V 3 bases and J 6 bases; bases outside gene matches: 10. Germline CDR1 MDHEN, CDR2 SYDVKM. CDR3 nucleotide sequence: TGTGCCAGCAGTTTCTTTGGCGGGGGGATTGGCAATGAGCAGTTCTTC. It yields the protein CASSFFGGGIGNEQFF.

V is TRBV5-1 and J is TRBJ1-2; D remains unclear. This CDR3 region has 15 residues. The V end was cut by 1 base, the J end by 8 bases, with 18 bases between. Germline V gene lookup returns CDR1 SGHRS and CDR2 YFSETQ. For the CDR3, the DNA is TGCGCCAGCAGCTTGACGGATAACGTCCTGGGGGGCTACACCTTC. Amino acids: CASSLTDNVLGGYTF. Using reference TRBV5-1 and TRBJ1-2 for the parts outside the CDR3, the full variable domain is KAGVTQTPRYLIKTRGQQVTLSCSPISGHRSVSWYQQTPGQGLQFLFEYFSETQRNKGNFPGRFSGRQFSNSRSEMNVSTLELGDSALYLCASSLTDNVLGGYTFGSGTRLTVV.

There are many counts of this clonotype. The gene calls are TRBV5-1 and TRBJ1-2; possible D gene TRBD1, 5 bases. The CDR3 totals 14 residues. V gave up 2 bases and J gave up 4 bases, with 12 bases separating them. Germline V gives CDR1 SGHRS, CDR2 YFSETQ. CDR3 sequence reads: CASSLSGLSYGYTF. The CDR3 region has the DNA TGCGCCAGCAGCTTATCGGGACTTTCCTATGGCTACACCTTC.

The rearrangement joins TRBV27 to TRBJ1-5, with D possibly matching TRBD1 (5 bases). Trimming removed 5 bases from V and 9 bases from J, with 14 bases in between. From germline, CDR1 is MNHEY and CDR2 SMNVEV (reference sequence). This CDR3 is 13 amino acids long. CDR3 protein: CASSASLGGPQHF. The CDR3 coding sequence is TGTGCCAGCAGTGCCTCACTTGGGGGGCCCCAGCATTTT.

This clonotype was seen more than once but under ten times. This sequence joins TRBV27 and TRBJ2-4; D gene uncertain. From germline, CDR1 is MNHEY and CDR2 SMNVEV (reference sequence). CDR3 length: 10 residues. Trimming took 1 base from V and 11 from J, leaving 3 bases between them. CDR3 loop: CASSLWFQYF. CDR3 nucleotide sequence: TGTGCCAGCAGTTTATGGTTTCAGTACTTC.

This clonotype was seen just once. The chain joins TRBV5-4 to TRBJ1-2; D remains unclear. Per germline, CDR1 SGHNT and CDR2 YYREEE (reference sequence). The CDR3 runs 14 residues. Trimming shortened V by 2 bases and J by 0 bases, and 8 bases separated the two germline ends. CDR3 DNA: TGTGCCAGCAGCTTCCAGAGCTCTAACTATGGCTACACCTTC. It translates to CASSFQSSNYGYTF.

The chain uses TRBV18 and TRBJ2-3; 8 positions match TRBD1. Unmatched junction bases numbered 23, after V lost 3 bases and J lost 6 bases. Looked up from germline, CDR1 is KGHSH and CDR2 is LQKENI. The CDR3 spans 20 residues. Here the CDR3 reads CASSPNFEVAADRATDTQYF. The CDR3 DNA reads as TGTGCCAGCTCACCGAATTTTGAAGTAGCGGCGGACAGGGCTACCGATACGCAGTATTTT.

This clonotype has ten or more counts. The rearrangement links TRBV30 to TRBJ1-2; no firm D call. V lost 3 bases, J lost 6 bases, and 11 bases lay in between. CDR1 is GTSNPN and CDR2 is SVGIG in the germline V gene (reference sequence). This CDR3 is 12 amino acids long. The CDR3 spells CAWRPPGDGYTF. For the CDR3, the DNA is TGTGCCTGGAGACCACCTGGGGATGGCTACACCTTC. Full variable domain (rest looked up from reference TRBV30 and TRBJ1-2): SQTIHQWPATLVQPVGSPLSLECTVEGTSNPNLYWYRQAAGRGLQLLFYSVGIGQISSEVPQNLSASRPQDRQFILSSKKLLLSDSGFYLCAWRPPGDGYTFGSGTRLTVV.

There are many counts of this clonotype. The chain carries TRBV7-9 and TRBJ2-7; D is tentatively TRBD1 or TRBD2 (5 bases each). CDR3 length: 15 amino acids. The V and J ends lost 1 base and 5 bases respectively, with 15 bases between them. Looked up from germline, CDR1 is SEHNR and CDR2 is FQNEAQ (reference sequence). CDR3 residues: CASSLGWGKFDEQYF. The DNA for the CDR3 is TGTGCCAGCAGCTTAGGTTGGGGGAAATTCGACGAGCAGTACTTC.

This clonotype was picked up many times. The chain is built from TRBV6-1 and TRBJ1-2; the D gene is possibly TRBD1 (6 bases). Trimming pared 7 bases from V and 5 bases from J, leaving 14 bases between. Per germline, CDR1 MNHNS and CDR2 SASEGT. The CDR3 length is 13 residues. CDR3 loop: CASIPDRKYGYTF. For the CDR3, the DNA is TGTGCCAGCATCCCGGACAGAAAGTATGGCTACACCTTC.

There are many counts of this clonotype. The rearrangement uses TRBV2 and TRBJ1-4; D uncertain. Trimming shortened V by 6 bases and J by 7 bases, and 15 bases separated the two germline ends. This CDR3 contains 14 residues. Germline V gene data show CDR1 as SNHLY and CDR2 as FYNNEI. This CDR3 is CASRRSAGGEKLFF. Here the CDR3 DNA reads TGTGCCAGCAGACGATCGGCGGGAGGTGAAAAACTGTTTTTT.